The 10 T cell receptor beta chains given below trace back to one sample, sequenced in a study of blood T cells in healthy people across ages (dated by TCRdb to between 2015 and 2016). Library creation used 5' RACE. TCRdb shows the sequencer as Illumina HiSeq 2500. A second PCR of roughly 7 to 11 cycles was performed with a sample-barcoded 5' primer and a J-beta primer mix. TCRdb's own reprocessing of the public reads used fastp at Q25 and MiXCR and kept productive beta chains. Duplicate CDR3 protein sequences are folded into a single record with the most common DNA and genes. The sample has approximately 1.5 million distinct CDR3 sequences on record, about 31% of them singletons. The ten largest clonotypes hold approximately 11% of the sample. Material: blood. All receptors come from a woman aged 30 to 39 in good health.

The chain recombines TRBV7-3 with TRBJ1-1; tentative D call: TRBD1 (5 bases). The CDR3 consists of 15 residues. Trimming left V 1 base short and J 1 base short, with 10 bases between. CDR1 is SGHTA, CDR2 FQGTGA, per germline. Written as DNA, the CDR3 is TGTGCCAGCAGCTTAATGGCAGGGACGAACACTGAAGCTTTCTTT. Translating it yields CASSLMAGTNTEAFF. Full variable domain (missing parts from reference TRBV7-3 and TRBJ1-1): GAGVSQTPSNKVTEKGKYVELRCDPISGHTALYWYRQSLGQGPEFLIYFQGTGAADDSGLPNDRFFAVRPEGSVSTLKIQRTERGDSAVYLCASSLMAGTNTEAFFGQGTRLTVV.

A few counts support this clonotype. The rearrangement joins TRBV20-1 to TRBJ2-1; D not resolved. Trimming left V 0 bases short and J 0 bases short, with 9 bases between. The CDR3 extends over 15 amino acids. Germline V lookup: CDR1 DFQATT, CDR2 SNEGSKA (reference sequence). CDR3 sequence reads: CSARDTESSYNEQFF. The CDR3, as DNA: TGCAGTGCTAGAGATACGGAGAGCTCCTACAATGAGCAGTTCTTC.

This clonotype was detected only a few times. In DNA, the CDR3 is TGCAGCGTTGAAGGGCTAGCGGGAGAACCCTACAATGAGCAGTTCTTC. Translated: CSVEGLAGEPYNEQFF. This chain connects TRBV29-1 to TRBJ2-1; 10 bases are a match to TRBD2. The V and J ends lost 1 base and 2 bases, in that order; junction bases with no gene match: 5. Germline V gene lookup returns CDR1 SQVTM and CDR2 ANQGSEA. This CDR3 contains 16 residues.

This rearrangement joins TRBV2 to TRBJ2-3; D is perhaps TRBD2 (6 bases). The CDR3 is 16 amino acids. Germline V lookup: CDR1 SNHLY, CDR2 FYNNEI. V lost 4 bases and J lost 0, with 14 bases in between. The CDR3 protein is CASSGVGGRSTDTQYF. The CDR3 DNA follows: TGTGCCAGCAGTGGTGTGGGGGGACGGAGCACAGATACGCAGTATTTT.

This clonotype was detected ten times or more. The chain employs TRBV9 and TRBJ1-6; D is perhaps TRBD1 (6 bases). This CDR3 has 14 residues. V shed 4 bases and J shed 6 bases, with 11 bases lying between them. Looked up from germline, CDR1 is SGDLS and CDR2 is YYNGEE. Written as DNA, the CDR3 is TGTGCCAGCAGCCTTACAGGGATTAATTCACCCCTCCACTTT. Protein sequence: CASSLTGINSPLHF.

The chain is built from TRBV11-1 and TRBJ2-7, with D possibly being TRBD2 (6 bases). This CDR3 has 16 amino acids. Germline loops: CDR1 SGHAT, CDR2 FQDESV (reference sequence). V lost 2 bases and J lost 3, with 17 bases in between. The CDR3 is CASSLRDGGPNYEQYF. In DNA form, the CDR3 reads TGTGCCAGCAGCTTACGCGACGGGGGACCTAACTACGAGCAGTACTTC.

This clonotype was seen many times. CDR3 nucleotide sequence: TGTGCCAGCAGCTTATCTGTGGTGCGTTCACCCCTCCACTTT. This translates into CASSLSVVRSPLHF. The chain couples TRBV7-2 to TRBJ1-6; D is undetermined. The CDR3 extends over 14 amino acids. Between the trimmed V and J ends, which lost 2 bases and 9 bases, there was a span of 11 bases. Germline V gene sequence: CDR1 SGHTA, CDR2 FQGNSA.

V is TRBV7-9 and J is TRBJ2-7; 9 positions agree with TRBD2. The germline V gene encodes CDR1 SEHNR and CDR2 FQNEAQ (reference sequence). This CDR3 is 15 amino acids long. J gave up 2 bases and V 5 bases, and 7 bases lay outside the gene matches. Here the CDR3 reads CASSPQTSGTYEQYF. In nucleotides, the CDR3 is TGTGCCAGCAGCCCCCAGACTAGCGGAACCTACGAGCAGTACTTC.

The table lists this clonotype with many counts. The chain links TRBV20-1 to TRBJ1-2, with D unresolved. CDR1 DFQATT and CDR2 SNEGSKA come from the germline V gene (reference sequence). The CDR3 is made up of 14 amino acids. Deletions cut 7 bases from V and 0 bases from J, with 15 bases between. Here the CDR3 DNA reads TGCAGTGTCGAAGACGTCTCAGCTAACTATGGCTACACCTTC. Translation gives CSVEDVSANYGYTF.

This clonotype was seen ten or more times. One base away lies a much larger clone, so this may be a sequencing read error. This chain joins TRBV10-3 and TRBJ2-5, with D unclear. This CDR3 is 13 amino acids long. Germline assignment: CDR1 ENHRY and CDR2 SYGVKD. The V and J ends lost 6 bases and 5 bases respectively, with 13 bases between them. The CDR3 DNA is TGTGCCATCAGGGAGCGCGGTGAGGAGACCCAGTACTTC. It translates to CAIRERGEETQYF.